This T cell receptor (beta chain) was sequenced during a study of molecular identifiers for immune sequencing clone quantification. TCRdb redid the calling of the PCR reads with MiXCR, one entry per CDR3 protein. The repertoire consists of 8,000 to 13,000 distinct CDR3 sequences, with around a fifth occurring once and the leading ten covering 1.7%. Study findings and constraints: Jurkat TCR RNA that was spiked in from one cell was reportedly detectable among 950,000 to 1,000,000 naive cells. Clones above 20 RNA copies contained over 98% of effector molecules but under 1% of naive ones.

Per germline, CDR1 MNHEY and CDR2 SMNVEV (reference sequence). The CDR3 has 13 amino acids. The V and J ends lost 5 bases and 2 bases respectively, with 10 bases between them. This clonotype was counted a few times. No antigen is known for it. Each library that profiled naive CD8 cells came from around 20,000 to 1,000,000 sorted cells with 10%, 30% or 50% RNA. CD8+CD4-CCR7+CD45RA+ cells were sorted as naive CD8 T cells. The sequence was obtained from a human donor in good health. Some libraries in this study had Jurkat cell RNA spiked in. J is TRBJ2-7 and V is TRBV27; D tentatively reads TRBD1 or TRBD2 (5 bases each). The sequencing sample was made of naive CD8+ T cells from blood, with Jurkat cell RNA spiked in. Subset: FACS-sorted CD8+CD4-CCR7+CD45RA+ naive T cells. The CDR3 DNA reads TGTGCCAGCAGTGGGACGGCCACCTACGAGCAGTACTTC. Amino acid sequence: CASSGTATYEQYF.